Each of the 18 T cell receptor beta chains below was sequenced from the same sample in a study of identical twins. TCRdb passed the 5' RACE reads through MiXCR, listing each CDR3 protein once. The data show about 530,000 distinct CDR3 sequences, with roughly 15% seen just once and roughly 0.4% held by the top ten. This same sample was also taken into another study, of yellow fever vaccine responses in identical twins.

Sequenced material: CD4+ T cells sorted from blood. The receptors were gathered from a woman aged 18-35 years in good health.

This chain connects TRBV6-1 to TRBJ1-5; TRBD1 aligns across 9 bases. CDR3 length: 16 amino acids. Germline CDR1 reads MNHNS; CDR2 reads SASEGT. V lost 5 bases and J lost 0; bases outside the gene matches: 5. CDR3 sequence: CASSPGTGSSNQPQHF. In DNA, the CDR3 is TGTGCCAGCAGTCCCGGGACAGGGAGTAGCAATCAGCCCCAGCATTTT.

The gene calls are TRBV5-1 and TRBJ2-7, with TRBD1 identical over 10 bases. CDR1 SGHRS and CDR2 YFSETQ come from the germline V gene. The CDR3 length is 15 residues. Trimming took 3 bases from V and 6 from J; bases not matched to a gene: 9. The CDR3 DNA is TGCGCCAGCAGCTATGGACAGGGGGGGACTTTCGAGCAGTACTTC. Its translation: CASSYGQGGTFEQYF.

This clonotype was picked up a small number of times. The CDR3 here is CASSLTSNGYNEQFF. The CDR3 nucleotides read TGTGCCAGCAGCTTAACCAGCAACGGTTACAATGAGCAGTTCTTC. V and J are TRBV7-3 and TRBJ2-1; D gene unclear. The germline V and J ends were trimmed by 0 bases and 4 bases, with 10 bases remaining between them. Germline CDR1 SGHTA, CDR2 FQGTGA. The CDR3 extends over 15 amino acids. Variable domain in full (rest from reference TRBV7-3 and TRBJ2-1): GAGVSQTPSNKVTEKGKYVELRCDPISGHTALYWYRQSLGQGPEFLIYFQGTGAADDSGLPNDRFFAVRPEGSVSTLKIQRTERGDSAVYLCASSLTSNGYNEQFFGPGTRLTVL.

The CDR3 DNA reads as TGTGCCAGCAAGGGCAGCACGAACACTGAAGCTTTCTTT. Encoded protein: CASKGSTNTEAFF. V gene TRBV27 combines with J gene TRBJ1-1; D not resolved. The V end lost 7 bases, the J end lost 1 base, and 10 bases lay between the germline ends. Germline V lookup: CDR1 MNHEY, CDR2 SMNVEV (reference sequence). The CDR3 covers 13 residues.

This clonotype is a singleton in its sample. The chain uses TRBV20-1 and TRBJ2-3; TRBD2 matches at 7 bases. The CDR3 consists of 13 residues. The junction had 9 bases not matched to a gene; V was cut back by 6 bases and J by 6 bases. Germline V gene data show CDR1 as DFQATT and CDR2 as SNEGSKA (reference sequence). CDR3 nucleotide sequence: TGCAGTGCCACAAGCCGGGGGGTGGATACGCAGTATTTT. This codes for CSATSRGVDTQYF.

This clonotype was seen only a few times. The chain has TRBV29-1 and TRBJ1-5; D might be TRBD1 (6 bases). Trimming took off 4 bases at V and 1 base at J, with 8 bases between the two ends. The CDR3 has 13 residues. Germline CDR1 and CDR2: SQVTM and ANQGSEA. CDR3 nucleotides: TGCAGCGTTGTTGGACAGAGCAATCAGCCCCAGCATTTT. This encodes CSVVGQSNQPQHF.

This clonotype was seen repeatedly, ten times or more. J is TRBJ2-7 and V is TRBV10-3, with D hard to call. V was trimmed by 4 bases and J by 2 bases, leaving 12 bases between them. CDR3 length: 14 amino acids. Germline loops: CDR1 ENHRY, CDR2 SYGVKD. CDR3 region: CAISGRSSTYEQYF. The CDR3 region has the DNA TGTGCCATCAGTGGAAGGAGCAGTACCTACGAGCAGTACTTC.

This clonotype was seen a handful of times. The chain combines TRBV29-1 with TRBJ2-5, with D hard to call. The V gene's germline CDR1 is SQVTM and CDR2 ANQGSEA. V was shortened by 6 bases and J by 2 bases, with 16 bases between the two germline ends. The CDR3 runs to 14 residues. The chain's CDR3 is CSVRLQNWQETQYF. The CDR3 DNA reads TGCAGCGTCCGATTACAAAACTGGCAAGAGACCCAGTACTTC.

This clonotype turned up a few times. The chain carries TRBV3-1 and TRBJ2-1; D is perhaps TRBD1 (6 bases). The germline gives CDR1 LGHDT, CDR2 YNNKEL (reference sequence). V was trimmed by 6 bases and J by 7 bases, leaving 16 bases between them. The CDR3 extends over 14 amino acids. The CDR3 sequence: CASSTGSGWNEQFF. The CDR3 DNA is TGTGCCAGCAGTACAGGGTCGGGGTGGAATGAGCAGTTCTTC.

Only a few counts were recorded for this clonotype. J is TRBJ2-1 and V is TRBV5-1; 9 bases map to TRBD2. V trimming: 5 bases; J trimming: 9 bases; junction bases outside the gene matches: 9. The CDR3 has 14 residues. Per germline, CDR1 SGHRS and CDR2 YFSETQ. CDR3 sequence: CASSIAGVVGEQFF. The DNA for the CDR3 is TGCGCCAGCAGTATAGCGGGAGTTGTAGGTGAGCAGTTCTTC. The full variable domain, its missing parts supplied by reference TRBV5-1 and TRBJ2-1, is KAGVTQTPRYLIKTRGQQVTLSCSPISGHRSVSWYQQTPGQGLQFLFEYFSETQRNKGNFPGRFSGRQFSNSRSEMNVSTLELGDSALYLCASSIAGVVGEQFFGPGTRLTVL.

The rearrangement joins TRBV29-1 to TRBJ2-1, with D perhaps given as TRBD1 or TRBD2 (5 bases each). Germline values: CDR1 SQVTM, CDR2 ANQGSEA. Trimming removed 5 bases from V and 5 bases from J, with 13 bases in between. CDR3 length equals 13 residues. The CDR3 DNA follows: TGCAGCGTTTTGAGGGGCACACACAATGAGCAGTTCTTC. Its protein product is CSVLRGTHNEQFF.

This clonotype was seen only a few times. The chain uses TRBV15 and TRBJ1-2; maybe TRBD1 (6 bases). The germline V gene has CDR1 LNHNV and CDR2 YYDKDF (reference sequence). The CDR3 has 14 amino acids. Trimming pared 6 bases from V and 1 base from J, leaving 12 bases between. The CDR3 coding sequence is TGTGCCACCAGGAAGGGGGGAAGTAACTATGGCTACACCTTC. This sequence encodes CATRKGGSNYGYTF. The complete variable domain, with remaining parts taken from reference TRBV15 and TRBJ1-2, reads DAMVIQNPRYQVTQFGKPVTLSCSQTLNHNVMYWYQQKSSQAPKLLFHYYDKDFNNEADTPDNFQSRRPNTSFCFLDIRSPGLGDTAMYLCATRKGGSNYGYTFGSGTRLTVV.

This clonotype showed up just a few times. CDR3 sequence: CSARDLGTGAYNEQFF. The CDR3 DNA reads TGCAGTGCTAGAGATCTTGGGACAGGGGCCTACAATGAGCAGTTCTTC. The rearrangement joins TRBV20-1 to TRBJ2-1; 10 nucleotides align to TRBD1. V gave up 0 bases and J gave up 2 bases; unmatched junction bases: 4. Germline CDR1 is DFQATT and CDR2 is SNEGSKA (reference sequence). This CDR3 has 16 residues.

The sample holds a few counts of this clonotype. This chain connects TRBV5-1 to TRBJ2-1, with TRBD2 matching over 7 bases. Germline trimming cut 4 bases from V and 0 bases from J; bases unmatched to any gene: 7. CDR3 length equals 16 residues. CDR1 is SGHRS, CDR2 YFSETQ, per germline. CDR3 amino acids: CASSPGDYLSYNEQFF. CDR3 bases: TGCGCCAGCAGCCCTGGGGACTACCTCTCCTACAATGAGCAGTTCTTC.

V usage is TRBV4-1 and J usage is TRBJ2-1, with 12 bases matching TRBD2. CDR3 length: 15 residues. The germline CDR1 and CDR2 sequences are MGHRA and YSYEKL. The J segment lost 8 bases and the V segment lost 2 bases, leaving 4 bases of the junction unmatched. CDR3 sequence: CASSQLAGGIHEQFF. The CDR3 DNA reads TGCGCCAGCAGCCAACTAGCGGGAGGGATACATGAGCAGTTCTTC.

This clonotype was counted many times. One end of the junction fails to match germline, which may point to a read error. V gene TRBV5-6 combines with J gene TRBJ2-5, with a weak D call TRBD1 (5 bases). CDR3 length equals 11 residues. Germline-derived CDR1 and CDR2 are SGHDT and YYEEEE. CDR3 DNA sequence: TGTGCCAGCAGCTTGGCACAGGCAAGGGACTTC. Protein product: CASSLAQARDF.

The V call is TRBV24-1, the J call TRBJ2-1; 8 nucleotides line up with TRBD1. This CDR3 has 15 amino acids. Trimming cost V 4 bases and J 7 bases; bases outside gene matches: 8. In germline, CDR1 is KGHDR, CDR2 SFDVKD. As DNA, the CDR3 is TGTGCCACCAGTGACCCCTTGACAGGGGAAAATGAGCAGTTCTTC. Translation: CATSDPLTGENEQFF.

The V and J genes are TRBV19 and TRBJ2-4, with a weak D call TRBD2 (6 bases). The CDR3 has 15 amino acids. V dropped 3 bases and J dropped 0 bases, with 9 bases sitting between them. Germline V gene sequence: CDR1 LNHDA, CDR2 SQIVND (reference sequence). In DNA, the CDR3 is TGTGCCAGTAGTATCGGAGGGGTAGCCAAAAACATTCAGTACTTC. It encodes CASSIGGVAKNIQYF.